The entry below gives a single TCR beta chain sequence along with its context. No antigen is known for it. Data came from immunoSEQ multiplex PCR; TCRdb stores just in-frame clones and leaves some out. The table includes 65,000 to 90,000 clones, over 70% detected once. This entry is derived from a study of vaccination effects on CD4 cells after COVID-19. Study-level information: The participants, recipients of two vaccine doses, got either BNT162b2 or mRNA-1273. Whole-study results and caveats: Nearly all vaccine-induced clones in healthy recipients recognized only SARS-CoV-2. Convalescent patients were scarce, and early post-infection timepoints were absent.

The CDR3 loop spans 18 amino acids. Germline loops: CDR1 MRHNA, CDR2 SNTAGT. V shed 3 bases and J shed 8 bases, with 27 bases lying between them. The ViraFEST assay expanded antigen-specific CD4+ T cells with viral peptide pools before sequencing. The culture ran for roughly ten days, and then CD4+ T cells were isolated. Vaccinated recipients, who were negative for nucleocapsid antibodies, had no history of SARS-CoV-2 infection. The rearrangement joins TRBV6-4 to TRBJ2-3; possibly TRBD2 for D (7 bases). This material consisted of CD4+ T cells from PBMCs cultured with SARS-CoV-2 spike peptides, taken before COVID-19 vaccination. The clonotype was recovered from a human donor who received a COVID-19 vaccine. The chain's CDR3 is CASSEGSAGARLSVTQYF. The DNA of the CDR3 is TGTGCCAGCAGTGAGGGTTCGGCGGGGGCCCGACTTTCCGTTACGCAGTATTTT.